The 9 T cell receptor beta chains listed next were all sequenced from one sample in a study of T-cell memory formation after mild COVID-19. In TCRdb, the 5' RACE reads were re-called with MiXCR into one record per CDR3 protein. The data show approximately 150,000 distinct CDR3 sequences, with 15% to 20% seen just once and approximately 2.4% held by the top ten. The sequenced sample was PBMCs or a T cell subset sorted from them (not recorded which). The receptors come from an adult woman who had mild COVID-19 (a few samples of this study predate the infection). Cell type and time point are not known.

This clonotype turned up a few times. The chain combines TRBV18 with TRBJ2-6; 9 bases line up with TRBD1. V shed 4 bases, J shed 0 bases, and the junction held 7 bases outside the gene matches. The germline V gene has CDR1 KGHSH and CDR2 LQKENI. There are 18 residues in the CDR3. CDR3 sequence: CASSLKTGGSSGANVLTF. The CDR3 DNA is TGTGCCAGCTCACTTAAGACAGGGGGAAGCTCTGGGGCCAACGTCCTGACTTTC.

This clonotype occurred a few times. The chain joins TRBV18 to TRBJ1-6, with D perhaps matching TRBD1 (5 bases). Germline CDR1 and CDR2: KGHSH and LQKENI. This CDR3 is 15 amino acids long. The V gene lost 4 bases and the J gene lost 7 bases, with 14 bases spanning the gap. The CDR3 region is CASSRDGTANSPLHF. CDR3 sequence (DNA): TGTGCCAGCTCACGCGACGGGACCGCAAATTCACCCCTCCACTTT. Looking up the rest from reference TRBV18 and TRBJ1-6 gives the full variable domain: NAGVMQNPRHLVRRRGQEARLRCSPMKGHSHVYWYRQLPEEGLKFMVYLQKENIIDESGMPKERFSAEFPKEGPSILRIQQVVRGDSAAYFCASSRDGTANSPLHFGNGTRLTVT.

The sample holds a few counts of this clonotype. The chain employs TRBV3-1 and TRBJ2-7; TRBD1 matches 9 bases. J gave up 6 bases and V 4 bases, and 7 bases lay outside the gene matches. CDR1 and CDR2 from the germline V gene are LGHDT and YNNKEL (reference sequence). CDR3 length equals 14 residues. DNA of the CDR3: TGTGCCAGCAGCCTTCGGACAGGGGCGATCGAGCAGTACTTC. Protein product: CASSLRTGAIEQYF.

J is TRBJ1-6 and V is TRBV12-3 or TRBV12-4, with D unresolved. The ends were cut back, 6 bases at V and 5 bases at J, with 17 bases in the middle. The CDR3 covers 16 residues. The CDR3 loop reads CASSPAGNLNNSPLHF. CDR3 coding DNA: TGTGCCAGCAGCCCTGCTGGTAACCTTAATAATTCACCCCTCCACTTT.

This clonotype was counted between two and nine times. The CDR3 protein is CASSPGTSGRVEQFF. The CDR3 region has the DNA TGTGCCAGCAGCCCAGGGACTAGCGGGAGGGTCGAGCAGTTCTTC. The V and J genes are TRBV7-3 and TRBJ2-1; 16 bases agree with TRBD2. J gave up 10 bases and V 5 bases, and 5 bases lay outside the gene matches. Germline CDR1 is SGHTA and CDR2 is FQGTGA. The CDR3 contains 15 residues.

This clonotype showed up many times. The rearrangement links TRBV7-9 to TRBJ2-2; D possibly matches TRBD1 or TRBD2 (6 bases each). The CDR3 covers 14 residues. Germline CDR1 and CDR2: SEHNR and FQNEAQ (reference sequence). Deletions cut 11 bases from V and 2 bases from J, with 15 bases between. CDR3: CAGGRGRNTGELFF. In nucleotides, the CDR3 is TGTGCCGGTGGCCGGGGGCGCAACACCGGGGAGCTGTTTTTT. The entire variable domain, with the rest obtained from reference TRBV7-9 and TRBJ2-2, is as follows: DTGVSQNPRHKITKRGQNVTFRCDPISEHNRLYWYRQTLGQGPEFLTYFQNEAQLEKSRLLSDRFSAERPKGSFSTLEIQRTEQGDSAMYLCAGGRGRNTGELFFGEGSRLTVL.

The rearrangement joins TRBV29-1 to TRBJ2-1, with 8 bases fitting TRBD2. Germline loops: CDR1 SQVTM, CDR2 ANQGSEA. The CDR3 is 15 residues long. The V segment lost 5 bases and the J segment 2 bases; nucleotides outside the gene matches: 8. CDR3 loop: CSVSGGQTAYNEQFF. CDR3 DNA sequence: TGCAGCGTTTCGGGGGGGCAAACAGCCTACAATGAGCAGTTCTTC.

CDR3 loop: CASEITTSGYNEQFF. The DNA of the CDR3 is TGTGCCAGTGAGATCACGACTAGCGGCTACAATGAGCAGTTCTTC. The V call is TRBV4-2, the J call TRBJ2-1; 9 nucleotides match TRBD2. Per germline, CDR1 LGHNA and CDR2 YNFKEQ. The CDR3 has 15 amino acids. With V trimmed by 9 bases and J by 3 bases, 9 bases remained unmatched.

This clonotype was seen only a few times. This rearrangement joins TRBV9 to TRBJ2-3; 11 nucleotides agree with TRBD2. The CDR3 runs 16 residues. Trimming cost V 0 bases and J 5 bases; bases outside gene matches: 5. Germline lookup yields CDR1 SGDLS and CDR2 YYNGEE. The CDR3 protein is CASSVGPSGGKDTQYF. For the CDR3, the DNA is TGTGCCAGCAGCGTAGGTCCTAGCGGGGGGAAAGATACGCAGTATTTT.